This TCR beta chain was captured by sequencing in a study of T cell changes during pregnancy in multiple sclerosis (dated by TCRdb to about 2019). About the investigation overall: The study looked at changes in the T cell repertoire across pregnancy in women with multiple sclerosis.

Regarding this clone: Its antigen has not been determined. No clone much larger than this one lies a single base away; base qualities are absent.

Libraries were prepared through the immunoSEQ multiplex PCR assay. TCRdb obtained this table from immuneACCESS and retained in-frame rearrangements with V and J assigned. These tables miss some clones; where compared with another copy, unresolved V genes account for less than half of the shortfall, and the remainder is unexplained. This sample is represented by under 95,000 clones; roughly nine tenths of them were singletons. Together, the top ten hold less than 2% of the sample. As encoded in the germline V gene (reference sequence), CDR1 is LNHDA while CDR2 is SQIVND. V is cut by 2 bases and J by 0 bases, and the space between the germline ends is 7 bases. The CDR3 goes from the cysteine to the phenylalanine over 15 residues. The read is trimmed to its CDR3 DNA, 45 bases read in frame from base 1.

The sequencing used peripheral blood, collected after pregnancy. The chain is made from TRBV19 and TRBJ1-4, with the D segment identity uncertain. The receptor comes from a female donor in good health, enrolled as a control in a pregnancy study. The DNA sequence is given as TGTGCCAGTAGTATAATGGCTGCAACTAATGAAAAACTGTTTTTT. Its protein product is CASSIMAATNEKLFF. Extended through the reference TRBV19 and TRBJ1-4 proteins, this CDR3 yields the full variable domain: DGGITQSPKYLFRKEGQNVTLSCEQNLNHDAMYWYRQDPGQGLRLIYYSQIVNDFQKGDIAEGYSVSREKKESFPLTVTSAQKNPTAFYLCASSIMAATNEKLFFGSGTQLSVL.